This T cell receptor (beta chain) was recovered during a study of metastatic and nonmetastatic thyroid tumors. About the study: Repertoire comparisons spanned blood and tumor or nodule tissue from malignant and benign thyroid patients. Whole-study findings and limits: The study reportedly found significantly higher TCR beta diversity in malignant thyroid tumors than benign nodules, in blood and tumor.

Each patient came to thyroid surgery without any prior treatment (of any kind). The CDR3 totals 14 residues. Trimming left V 7 bases short and J 4 bases short, with 16 bases between. Germline V gene data show CDR1 as MNHNS and CDR2 as SASEGT. This clone was counted many times. Its antigen is currently unknown. Per the study methods: The authors used CDR3 differences across clinicopathological groups to build a distant-metastasis classifier for papillary thyroid cancer. MiXCR was used by TCRdb to re-call the PCR reads. What appears here as the V and J calls and clone size reflects TCRdb's work, not the paper's. The profile shows about 43,000 clones, about 3.3% of them singletons.

The material sequenced was blood. The receptor's source is a female donor with papillary thyroid cancer or a benign thyroid nodule (not recorded which). Some clones in this sample may be carry-over from other donors' samples. The chain employs TRBV6-1 and TRBJ1-1, with D perhaps matching TRBD1 (5 bases). The CDR3 bases are TGTGCCAGCACCCCGACAGAAGAAGGCACTGAAGCTTTCTTT. The encoded protein is CASTPTEEGTEAFF.